Detailed here is one T cell receptor (beta chain). This sample is part of a study of control samples from healthy donors and cancer patients. CDR3 length: 14 amino acids. Germline CDR1 KGHDR, CDR2 SFDVKD. The germline V and J ends were trimmed by 6 bases and 2 bases, with 12 bases remaining between them. The repertoire was sequenced with immunoSEQ multiplex PCR; TCRdb's copy has only in-frame clones and lacks some. The table lists 150,000 to 200,000 clones, 90% of them singletons. This clonotype was obtained from a woman in her 50s in good health. Sequencing input: blood. The chain joins TRBV24-1 to TRBJ2-5; no clear D gene. The CDR3 here is CATSPPGRQETQYF. CDR3 DNA: TGTGCCACCAGTCCTCCGGGCAGGCAAGAGACCCAGTACTTC.